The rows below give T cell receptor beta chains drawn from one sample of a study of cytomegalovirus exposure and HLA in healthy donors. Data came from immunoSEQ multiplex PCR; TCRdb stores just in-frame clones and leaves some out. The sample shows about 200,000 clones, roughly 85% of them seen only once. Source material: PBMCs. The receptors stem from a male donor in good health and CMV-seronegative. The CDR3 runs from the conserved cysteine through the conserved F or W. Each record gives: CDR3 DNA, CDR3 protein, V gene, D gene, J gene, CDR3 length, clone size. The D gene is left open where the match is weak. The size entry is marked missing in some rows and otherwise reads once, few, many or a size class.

cdr3_nt: TGTGCCAGCAGCCCAGGGTCCGTGGGGGGGTATGGCTACACCTTC; cdr3_aa: CASSPGSVGGYGYTF; v_call: TRBV5-6; d_call: -; j_call: TRBJ1-2; cdr3_length: 15; clone_size: -
cdr3_nt: TGTGCCAGCAGCTTAGAATCGGATCAGCCCCAGCATTTT; cdr3_aa: CASSLESDQPQHF; v_call: TRBV7-8; d_call: -; j_call: TRBJ1-5; cdr3_length: 13; clone_size: -
cdr3_nt: TGTGCCAGCAGTGAATCAACAATGAACACTGAAGCTTTCTTT; cdr3_aa: CASSESTMNTEAFF; v_call: TRBV6-1; d_call: -; j_call: TRBJ1-1; cdr3_length: 14; clone_size: -
cdr3_nt: TGTGCCAGCAGTGACAGGGCACGGGAGACCCAGTACTTC; cdr3_aa: CASSDRARETQYF; v_call: TRBV28; d_call: TRBD1; j_call: TRBJ2-5; cdr3_length: 13; clone_size: -
cdr3_nt: TGCGCCAGCAGCTCGTGGACAGGGCCTAACTATGGCTACACCTTC; cdr3_aa: CASSSWTGPNYGYTF; v_call: TRBV5-1; d_call: TRBD1; j_call: TRBJ1-2; cdr3_length: 15; clone_size: -
cdr3_nt: TGTGCCAGCAGTTTAGCAGGGAGGGCTGGAAACACCATATATTTT; cdr3_aa: CASSLAGRAGNTIYF; v_call: TRBV27; d_call: -; j_call: TRBJ1-3; cdr3_length: 15; clone_size: -
cdr3_nt: TGTGCCAGCAGCATGGGACTAGCGGGGGGGCCTGAGACCCAGTACTTC; cdr3_aa: CASSMGLAGGPETQYF; v_call: TRBV9; d_call: TRBD2; j_call: TRBJ2-5; cdr3_length: 16; clone_size: -
cdr3_nt: TGTGCCAGCTCACCGACAGGCACAGATACGCAGTATTTT; cdr3_aa: CASSPTGTDTQYF; v_call: TRBV18; d_call: -; j_call: TRBJ2-3; cdr3_length: 13; clone_size: -
cdr3_nt: TGTGCCACCAGCAGAGATGCGATATTAGCGGGAAGGGAGACCCAGTACTTC; cdr3_aa: CATSRDAILAGRETQYF; v_call: TRBV15; d_call: TRBD2; j_call: TRBJ2-5; cdr3_length: 17; clone_size: -
cdr3_nt: TGTGCCAGCAGCTCAACCAGTGACACCGGGGAGCTGTTTTTT; cdr3_aa: CASSSTSDTGELFF; v_call: TRBV9; d_call: -; j_call: TRBJ2-2; cdr3_length: 14; clone_size: once
cdr3_nt: TGTGCCAGCAGCTTTCTAGAGACCCAGTACTTC; cdr3_aa: CASSFLETQYF; v_call: TRBV7-9; d_call: -; j_call: TRBJ2-5; cdr3_length: 11; clone_size: -
cdr3_nt: TGTGCCAGCAGTGGTAGTAGCGGGGGGGCGTCGGATACGCAGTATTTT; cdr3_aa: CASSGSSGGASDTQYF; v_call: TRBV6-1; d_call: TRBD2; j_call: TRBJ2-3; cdr3_length: 16; clone_size: -
cdr3_nt: TGTGCTAGCAGCTTAGCTCTGGGCAGCACAGATACGCAGTATTTT; cdr3_aa: CASSLALGSTDTQYF; v_call: TRBV7-7; d_call: -; j_call: TRBJ2-3; cdr3_length: 15; clone_size: -
cdr3_nt: TGTGCCAGCAGTGAAGCTCGCACTAGCGTTAGGGGGAGAGAGACCCAGTACTTC; cdr3_aa: CASSEARTSVRGRETQYF; v_call: TRBV6-1; d_call: -; j_call: TRBJ2-5; cdr3_length: 18; clone_size: few
cdr3_nt: TGTGCCAGCAGTCACCGGGACAGGGGGCGCGACACTGAAGCTTTCTTT; cdr3_aa: CASSHRDRGRDTEAFF; v_call: TRBV28; d_call: TRBD1; j_call: TRBJ1-1; cdr3_length: 16; clone_size: -
cdr3_nt: TGTGCCATCAGTGAATCAGGGTATGAGCAGTTCTTC; cdr3_aa: CAISESGYEQFF; v_call: TRBV10-3; d_call: -; j_call: TRBJ2-1; cdr3_length: 12; clone_size: -
cdr3_nt: TGTGCCAGCAGCCCTCGACTCACAGATACGCAGTATTTT; cdr3_aa: CASSPRLTDTQYF; v_call: TRBV7-7; d_call: -; j_call: TRBJ2-3; cdr3_length: 13; clone_size: -
cdr3_nt: TGTGCCAGCAGCTTGGAAATCCGGGGGGGCAATGAGCAGTTCTTC; cdr3_aa: CASSLEIRGGNEQFF; v_call: TRBV5-6; d_call: TRBD2; j_call: TRBJ2-1; cdr3_length: 15; clone_size: -
cdr3_nt: TGTGCCAGCAGCTGGGGGGGGCAGGGATCTTACGAGCAGTACTTC; cdr3_aa: CASSWGGQGSYEQYF; v_call: TRBV11-2; d_call: -; j_call: TRBJ2-7; cdr3_length: 15; clone_size: -
cdr3_nt: TGTGCCTGGACCCAGGGCAGGGATCAGCCCCAGCATTTT; cdr3_aa: CAWTQGRDQPQHF; v_call: TRBV30; d_call: -; j_call: TRBJ1-5; cdr3_length: 13; clone_size: -
cdr3_nt: TGTGCCATCAGTGAAAGAGGGACAGGCCCCACTGAAGCTTTCTTT; cdr3_aa: CAISERGTGPTEAFF; v_call: TRBV10-3; d_call: TRBD1; j_call: TRBJ1-1; cdr3_length: 15; clone_size: -
cdr3_nt: TGTGCCAGCAGTGAAGGAGTTTACGAGCAGTACTTC; cdr3_aa: CASSEGVYEQYF; v_call: TRBV6-1; d_call: -; j_call: TRBJ2-7; cdr3_length: 12; clone_size: -
cdr3_nt: TGTGCCAGCAGCCAAGGGACAGCGTTGAACACTGAAGCTTTCTTT; cdr3_aa: CASSQGTALNTEAFF; v_call: TRBV4-2; d_call: -; j_call: TRBJ1-1; cdr3_length: 15; clone_size: -
cdr3_nt: TGTGCCAGTAGTATATCTACAGGGGCGGCCGGGGAGCTGTTTTTT; cdr3_aa: CASSISTGAAGELFF; v_call: TRBV19; d_call: TRBD1; j_call: TRBJ2-2; cdr3_length: 15; clone_size: -
cdr3_nt: TGTGCTAGTGGTTTGGACGGACAGCTGGCTTTCTTT; cdr3_aa: CASGLDGQLAFF; v_call: TRBV12-5; d_call: -; j_call: TRBJ1-1; cdr3_length: 12; clone_size: -
cdr3_nt: TGTGCCAGCATGGAACGGACCGCAGGGACCTACGAGCAGTACTTC; cdr3_aa: CASMERTAGTYEQYF; v_call: TRBV2; d_call: -; j_call: TRBJ2-7; cdr3_length: 15; clone_size: -
cdr3_nt: TGTGCCAGTAGTCAGGGCTATCAGCCCCAGCATTTT; cdr3_aa: CASSQGYQPQHF; v_call: TRBV19; d_call: -; j_call: TRBJ1-5; cdr3_length: 12; clone_size: -
cdr3_nt: TGTGCCAGCAGCTTTCACGGAGGGAAACTCACTGAAGCTTTCTTT; cdr3_aa: CASSFHGGKLTEAFF; v_call: TRBV7-2; d_call: -; j_call: TRBJ1-1; cdr3_length: 15; clone_size: -
cdr3_nt: TGTGCCAGCAGCTGGGACAGGGCCATCTCTGGAAACACCATATATTTT; cdr3_aa: CASSWDRAISGNTIYF; v_call: TRBV7-2; d_call: TRBD1; j_call: TRBJ1-3; cdr3_length: 16; clone_size: -
cdr3_nt: TGTGCCAGCAGCTTAGCGGCGGGGGCAGGGACTGAAGCTTTCTTT; cdr3_aa: CASSLAAGAGTEAFF; v_call: TRBV7-9; d_call: -; j_call: TRBJ1-1; cdr3_length: 15; clone_size: -
cdr3_nt: TGTGCCAGTAGTATCCTGACAGGGGCGGATTCACCCCTCCACTTT; cdr3_aa: CASSILTGADSPLHF; v_call: TRBV19; d_call: TRBD1; j_call: TRBJ1-6; cdr3_length: 15; clone_size: -
cdr3_nt: TGTGCCACCAGCGGATGGGGCGGGAGAAGCACAGATACGCAGTATTTT; cdr3_aa: CATSGWGGRSTDTQYF; v_call: TRBV19; d_call: TRBD2; j_call: TRBJ2-3; cdr3_length: 16; clone_size: -
cdr3_nt: TGTGCCAGCAGTTACTCGATGAAGGGGCGTTCAGATACGCAGTATTTT; cdr3_aa: CASSYSMKGRSDTQYF; v_call: TRBV6-5; d_call: -; j_call: TRBJ2-3; cdr3_length: 16; clone_size: -
cdr3_nt: TGCGCCAGCAGCTTGGGGACTAGTTCCAATGAGCAGTTCTTC; cdr3_aa: CASSLGTSSNEQFF; v_call: TRBV5-1; d_call: TRBD2; j_call: TRBJ2-1; cdr3_length: 14; clone_size: -
cdr3_nt: TGTGCCAGCAGCTCCCTAGCGGGGGGTTACGAGCAGTACTTC; cdr3_aa: CASSSLAGGYEQYF; v_call: TRBV5-4; d_call: TRBD2; j_call: TRBJ2-7; cdr3_length: 14; clone_size: -
cdr3_nt: TGTGCCAGCAGCTTAGTGAGGGACAGGGGGCTAGCTAATGAAAAACTGTTTTTT; cdr3_aa: CASSLVRDRGLANEKLFF; v_call: TRBV7-8; d_call: TRBD1; j_call: TRBJ1-4; cdr3_length: 18; clone_size: -
cdr3_nt: TGTGCCAGCAGCGTGGGGACTTTGTCCTACAATGAGCAGTTCTTC; cdr3_aa: CASSVGTLSYNEQFF; v_call: TRBV9; d_call: -; j_call: TRBJ2-1; cdr3_length: 15; clone_size: once
cdr3_nt: TGCGCCAGCAGCGGGACTGTTCCCGGGGAGCTGTTTTTT; cdr3_aa: CASSGTVPGELFF; v_call: TRBV4-1; d_call: -; j_call: TRBJ2-2; cdr3_length: 13; clone_size: -
cdr3_nt: TGTGCCAGCAGCCTCCATGAGACGAACACCGGGGAGCTGTTTTTT; cdr3_aa: CASSLHETNTGELFF; v_call: TRBV25-1; d_call: -; j_call: TRBJ2-2; cdr3_length: 15; clone_size: once
cdr3_nt: TGTGCCAGCTCAACCGCCGGGACCCAGGGGGGCTTCTACGAGCAGTACTTC; cdr3_aa: CASSTAGTQGGFYEQYF; v_call: TRBV18; d_call: -; j_call: TRBJ2-7; cdr3_length: 17; clone_size: -
cdr3_nt: TGCGCCAGTTCGATGGGGGGTCTGGGCACCGGGGAGCTGTTTTTT; cdr3_aa: CASSMGGLGTGELFF; v_call: TRBV5-1; d_call: -; j_call: TRBJ2-2; cdr3_length: 15; clone_size: -
cdr3_nt: TGTGCCAGCAGCCGAGCTACAGGTGGAAACACCATATATTTT; cdr3_aa: CASSRATGGNTIYF; v_call: TRBV5-5; d_call: -; j_call: TRBJ1-3; cdr3_length: 14; clone_size: -
cdr3_nt: TGTGCCAGCGAATACAGGGGCCGCTCCTACGAGCAGTACTTC; cdr3_aa: CASEYRGRSYEQYF; v_call: TRBV6-1; d_call: TRBD1; j_call: TRBJ2-7; cdr3_length: 14; clone_size: -
cdr3_nt: TGTGCCAGCAGCTTAACAGTCCTCCCCCGGGACAGGGGGCGCGAGCAGTACTTC; cdr3_aa: CASSLTVLPRDRGREQYF; v_call: TRBV7-3; d_call: TRBD1; j_call: TRBJ2-7; cdr3_length: 18; clone_size: -
cdr3_nt: TGTGCCAGCAGTGGCCTGGGACAGTACCAAGAGACCCAGTACTTC; cdr3_aa: CASSGLGQYQETQYF; v_call: TRBV6-5; d_call: TRBD1; j_call: TRBJ2-5; cdr3_length: 15; clone_size: -
cdr3_nt: TGTGCCAGCTCACCCGGGACAGATACGCAGTATTTT; cdr3_aa: CASSPGTDTQYF; v_call: TRBV18; d_call: -; j_call: TRBJ2-3; cdr3_length: 12; clone_size: -
cdr3_nt: TGTGCCAGCTCGCCAGGAGTTGAAGCTTTCTTT; cdr3_aa: CASSPGVEAFF; v_call: TRBV18; d_call: -; j_call: TRBJ1-1; cdr3_length: 11; clone_size: -
cdr3_nt: TGTGCCAGCTCACCACCCCCTCGTGCAGGGGATGAGACCCAGTACTTC; cdr3_aa: CASSPPPRAGDETQYF; v_call: TRBV18; d_call: -; j_call: TRBJ2-5; cdr3_length: 16; clone_size: -
cdr3_nt: TGTGCCAGCAGCTTAGGAGACAGGGCGAGGGGTGAAAAACTGTTTTTT; cdr3_aa: CASSLGDRARGEKLFF; v_call: TRBV7-2; d_call: TRBD1; j_call: TRBJ1-4; cdr3_length: 16; clone_size: -
cdr3_nt: TGTGCCAGCAGTTTACCTAGCGGGGGACTAAATGAGCAGTTCTTC; cdr3_aa: CASSLPSGGLNEQFF; v_call: TRBV27; d_call: TRBD2; j_call: TRBJ2-1; cdr3_length: 15; clone_size: -
cdr3_nt: TGTGCCAGCGGGGGGACAGGGTTTTCTCAGCCCCAGCATTTT; cdr3_aa: CASGGTGFSQPQHF; v_call: TRBV2; d_call: TRBD1; j_call: TRBJ1-5; cdr3_length: 14; clone_size: -
cdr3_nt: TGCGCCAGCAGCTCCTTTAGCGGGGGCCTCAGCTCCTACGAGCAGTACTTC; cdr3_aa: CASSSFSGGLSSYEQYF; v_call: TRBV5-1; d_call: TRBD2; j_call: TRBJ2-7; cdr3_length: 17; clone_size: -
cdr3_nt: TGTGCCTGGAGTACGGGGGGCGGGGGGATCCAAGAGACCCAGTACTTC; cdr3_aa: CAWSTGGGGIQETQYF; v_call: TRBV30; d_call: TRBD2; j_call: TRBJ2-5; cdr3_length: 16; clone_size: -
cdr3_nt: TGTGCCAGCAGCTCCGCAGCAGGGGGTCTGGAGTACTTC; cdr3_aa: CASSSAAGGLEYF; v_call: TRBV7-2; d_call: TRBD1; j_call: TRBJ2-7; cdr3_length: 13; clone_size: few
cdr3_nt: TGTGCCATCAGCCCGACAGGGGGCATAGAGACCCAGTACTTC; cdr3_aa: CAISPTGGIETQYF; v_call: TRBV10-3; d_call: TRBD1; j_call: TRBJ2-5; cdr3_length: 14; clone_size: -